This TCR beta chain stems from a study of T cells in Graves' hyperthyroidism and ophthalmopathy. At the level of the study: Any treatment followed the collection of peripheral blood at initial diagnosis. General study results and limits: Blood shared most expanded thyroid clonotypes above 0.001. Ophthalmopathy stood apart from stable hyperthyroidism in a 13 V-J model.

A few counts support this clonotype. Its specificity is not known. Authors of the study amplified TCR beta CDR3 regions from RNA transcripts. In the first-round RT-PCR of the TCR CDR3, the HTBI primer set was used. TCRdb analysed the multiplex PCR reads with MiXCR anew, one entry per CDR3 protein. This table has hundreds of thousands of distinct CDR3 sequences, approximately 15% appearing once. The CDR3 runs to 13 residues. Trimming cost V 3 bases and J 8 bases, with 11 bases left between them. The germline CDR1 and CDR2 sequences are SGHVS and FQNEAQ. Patients aged 18 to 65 had newly diagnosed hyperthyroidism of under 2 months' duration.

The sample was blood. This sequence originates from a woman aged 18-29 years with Graves' hyperthyroidism. This sequence joins TRBV7-8 and TRBJ2-1; D call uncertain. The CDR3 region is CASSFRSKDEQFF. The DNA of the CDR3 is TGTGCCAGCAGCTTTCGGTCGAAAGATGAGCAGTTCTTC. Using reference TRBV7-8 and TRBJ2-1 for the parts outside the CDR3, the full variable domain is GAGVSQSPRYKVAKRGQDVALRCDPISGHVSLFWYQQALGQGPEFLTYFQNEAQLDKSGLPSDRFFAERPEGSVSTLKIQRTQQEDSAVYLCASSFRSKDEQFFGPGTRLTVL.